The 10 T cell receptor beta chains in this list originate from one sample, sequenced in a study of CD8+ T cells in alopecia areata (dated by TCRdb to the late 2010s). The treatment or condition label here, explained by the study, means: oral pan-JAK inhibitor, 5-10 mg twice daily. Libraries were prepared through the immunoSEQ multiplex PCR assay. RNA was extracted from all samples and reverse transcribed into cDNA as template for TCR sequencing. TCRdb holds this immuneACCESS table with in-frame rearrangements only. Some clones are missing; in checked studies, unresolved V genes explain under half, and the rest has no known cause. This sample is represented by a few hundred thousand clones; less than 45% of them were singletons. Almost 0.5% of the sample belongs to the ten largest clones. The sequenced sample was CD4+ T cells sorted from blood, obtained at approximately week 30, from a patient treated with tofacitinib. These receptors were obtained from a human donor with alopecia areata.

V is TRBV7-2 and J is TRBJ1-1, with D unresolved. Between the trimmed V and J ends, which lost 5 bases and 2 bases, there was a span of 12 bases. This CDR3 has 14 amino acids. The germline V gene has CDR1 SGHTA and CDR2 FQGNSA. The CDR3 loop is CASSPYGSNTEAFF. The DNA of the CDR3 is TGTGCCAGCAGCCCGTACGGATCAAACACTGAAGCTTTCTTT.

This clone was counted between two and nine times. V is TRBV5-1 and J is TRBJ2-7; 15 bases match TRBD2. The CDR3 runs 16 residues. CDR1 and CDR2 from the germline V gene are SGHRS and YFSETQ. V lost 4 bases to trimming and J lost 4 bases; unmatched junction nucleotides: 6. The CDR3 nucleotides read TGCGCCAGCAGCCCCGGGACTAGCGGGGGGATGTACGAGCAGTACTTC. It specifies CASSPGTSGGMYEQYF. Full variable domain (remainder filled in from reference TRBV5-1 and TRBJ2-7): KAGVTQTPRYLIKTRGQQVTLSCSPISGHRSVSWYQQTPGQGLQFLFEYFSETQRNKGNFPGRFSGRQFSNSRSEMNVSTLELGDSALYLCASSPGTSGGMYEQYFGPGTRLTVT.

In its sample, this clone was seen a few times. This chain joins TRBV6-5 and TRBJ2-1, with D possibly being TRBD1 (5 bases). This CDR3 is 15 amino acids long. Trimming removed 6 bases at V and 16 bases at J, with 28 bases between. The germline gives CDR1 MNHEY, CDR2 SVGAGI. The CDR3 sequence is CASSSPTSGHHPHFF. The CDR3 nucleotides are TGTGCCAGCAGCTCCCCCACTTCCGGACACCATCCTCACTTCTTC.

In its sample, this clone was seen a few times. The gene calls are TRBV30 and TRBJ2-2; D is undetermined. This CDR3 comprises 15 residues. The germline CDR1 and CDR2 sequences are GTSNPN and SVGIG (reference sequence). V gave up 0 bases and J gave up 1 base, with 9 bases separating them. CDR3: CAWSVQPVNTGELFF. CDR3 coding DNA: TGTGCCTGGAGTGTACAGCCAGTGAACACCGGGGAGCTGTTTTTT.

Turning to this clone: Other DNA sequences in the same sample also yield this CDR3. The chain employs TRBV9 and TRBJ2-5; weak D call: TRBD1 (6 bases). The length of the CDR3 is 13 residues. Trimming removed 2 bases at V and 5 bases at J, with 10 bases between. The V gene's germline CDR1 is SGDLS and CDR2 YYNGEE. CDR3 bases: TGTGCCAGCAGCGTGGGTCAGGGGGAGACCCAGTACTTC. Amino acids: CASSVGQGETQYF.

This clone has only a few counts. The chain has TRBV29-1 and TRBJ1-2; weak D call: TRBD1 (5 bases). This CDR3 is 12 amino acids long. V was shortened by 5 bases and J by 8 bases, with 15 bases between the two germline ends. Germline V gives CDR1 SQVTM, CDR2 ANQGSEA. The CDR3 region has the DNA TGCAGCGTTTCTGGGACGGAGAGGGGCTACACCTTC. Translating it yields CSVSGTERGYTF. The whole variable domain, remainder taken from reference TRBV29-1 and TRBJ1-2, is SAVISQKPSRDICQRGTSLTIQCQVDSQVTMMFWYRQQPGQSLTLIATANQGSEATYESGFVIDKFPISRPNLTFSTLTVSNMSPEDSSIYLCSVSGTERGYTFGSGTRLTVV.

The V call is TRBV11-2, the J call TRBJ2-1; 9 nucleotides match TRBD2. This CDR3 has 17 amino acids. Germline CDR1 is SGHAT and CDR2 is FQNNGV. V lost 4 bases and J lost 6; bases outside the gene matches: 13. CDR3 nucleotides: TGTGCCAGCAGCTCCTCTTCGGAACTAGCGGGCATCAATGAGCAGTTCTTC. This translates into CASSSSSELAGINEQFF.

J is TRBJ2-1 and V is TRBV2; tentatively, D is TRBD2 (5 bases). CDR3 size: 16 residues. Germline V gene lookup returns CDR1 SNHLY and CDR2 FYNNEI. V was pared by 1 base and J by 7 bases, with 17 bases between. The CDR3 DNA reads as TGTGCCAGCAGTGAAGAAAGGGCGGGTTTGAGGAATGAGCAGTTCTTC. Translation gives CASSEERAGLRNEQFF.

The J gene is TRBJ1-1, the V gene TRBV15; D is uncertain. V was pared by 4 bases and J by 0 bases, with 9 bases between. The CDR3 is made up of 14 amino acids. The germline V gene encodes CDR1 LNHNV and CDR2 YYDKDF (reference sequence). CDR3 loop: CATSKAVMNTEAFF. CDR3 DNA sequence: TGTGCCACCAGCAAGGCAGTAATGAACACTGAAGCTTTCTTT.

This clone came up a few times. This chain uses TRBV29-1 with TRBJ1-3; unclear D gene. From germline, CDR1 is SQVTM and CDR2 ANQGSEA. This CDR3 comprises 14 residues. The ends were cut back, 4 bases at V and 0 bases at J, with 10 bases in the middle. CDR3 nucleotides: TGCAGCGTTGGTGGGGATGGCTCTGGAAACACCATATATTTT. This encodes CSVGGDGSGNTIYF.